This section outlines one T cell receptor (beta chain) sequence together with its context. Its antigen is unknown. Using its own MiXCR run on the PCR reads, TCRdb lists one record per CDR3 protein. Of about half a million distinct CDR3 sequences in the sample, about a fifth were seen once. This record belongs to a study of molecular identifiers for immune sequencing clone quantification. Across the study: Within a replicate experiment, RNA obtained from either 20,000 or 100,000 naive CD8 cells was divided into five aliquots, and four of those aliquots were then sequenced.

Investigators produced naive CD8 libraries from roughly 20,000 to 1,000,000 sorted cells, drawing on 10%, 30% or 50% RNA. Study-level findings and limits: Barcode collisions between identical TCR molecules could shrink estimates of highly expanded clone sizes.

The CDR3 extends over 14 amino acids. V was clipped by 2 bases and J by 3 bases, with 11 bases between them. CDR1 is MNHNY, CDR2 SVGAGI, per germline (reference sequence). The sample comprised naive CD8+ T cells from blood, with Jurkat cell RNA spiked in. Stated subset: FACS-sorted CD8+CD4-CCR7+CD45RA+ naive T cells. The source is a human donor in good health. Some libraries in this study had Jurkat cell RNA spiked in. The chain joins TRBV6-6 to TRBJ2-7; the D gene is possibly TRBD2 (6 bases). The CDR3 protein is CASSYAGFNYEQYF. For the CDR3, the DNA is TGTGCCAGCAGTTACGCGGGGTTCAACTACGAGCAGTACTTC.